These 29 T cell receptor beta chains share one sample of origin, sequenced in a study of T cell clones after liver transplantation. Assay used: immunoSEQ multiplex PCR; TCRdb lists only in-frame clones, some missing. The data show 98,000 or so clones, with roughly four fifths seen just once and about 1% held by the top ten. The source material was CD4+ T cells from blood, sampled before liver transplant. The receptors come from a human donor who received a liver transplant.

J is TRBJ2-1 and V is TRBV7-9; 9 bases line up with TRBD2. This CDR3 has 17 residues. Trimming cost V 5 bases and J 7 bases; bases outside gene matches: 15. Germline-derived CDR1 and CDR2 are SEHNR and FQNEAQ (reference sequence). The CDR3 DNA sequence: TGTGCCAGCAGCCGAGCCGGGGGAGCGGGAGGTTGGAATGAGCAGTTCTTC. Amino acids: CASSRAGGAGGWNEQFF.

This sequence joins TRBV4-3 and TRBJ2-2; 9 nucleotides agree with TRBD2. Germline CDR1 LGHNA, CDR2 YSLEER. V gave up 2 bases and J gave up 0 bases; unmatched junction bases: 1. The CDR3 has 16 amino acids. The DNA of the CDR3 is TGCGCCAGCAGCCAACTAGCGGGGACGAACACCGGGGAGCTGTTTTTT. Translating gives CASSQLAGTNTGELFF.

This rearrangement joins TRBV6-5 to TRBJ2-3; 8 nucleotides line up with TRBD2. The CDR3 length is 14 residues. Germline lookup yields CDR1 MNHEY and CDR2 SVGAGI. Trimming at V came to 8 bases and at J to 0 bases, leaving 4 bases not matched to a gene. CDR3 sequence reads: CASRASGSTDTQYF. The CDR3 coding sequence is TGTGCCAGCCGCGCTAGCGGGAGCACAGATACGCAGTATTTT.

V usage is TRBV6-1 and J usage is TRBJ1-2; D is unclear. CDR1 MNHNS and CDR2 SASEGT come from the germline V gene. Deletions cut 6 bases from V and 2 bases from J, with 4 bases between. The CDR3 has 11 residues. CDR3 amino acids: CASRENYGYTF. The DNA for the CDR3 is TGTGCCAGCAGGGAGAACTATGGCTACACCTTC.

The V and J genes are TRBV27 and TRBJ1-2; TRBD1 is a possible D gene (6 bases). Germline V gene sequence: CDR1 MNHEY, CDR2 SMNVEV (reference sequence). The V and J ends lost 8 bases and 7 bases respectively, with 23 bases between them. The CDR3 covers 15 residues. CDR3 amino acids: CASEPSPGLRGGYTF. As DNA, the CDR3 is TGTGCCAGCGAACCTAGTCCGGGACTCAGGGGTGGCTACACCTTC.

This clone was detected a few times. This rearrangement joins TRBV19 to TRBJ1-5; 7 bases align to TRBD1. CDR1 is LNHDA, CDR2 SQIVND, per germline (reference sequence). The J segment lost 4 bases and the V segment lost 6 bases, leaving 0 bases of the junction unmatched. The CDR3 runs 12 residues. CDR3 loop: CASSRGNQPQHF. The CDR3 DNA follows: TGTGCCAGTAGCAGGGGGAATCAGCCCCAGCATTTT.

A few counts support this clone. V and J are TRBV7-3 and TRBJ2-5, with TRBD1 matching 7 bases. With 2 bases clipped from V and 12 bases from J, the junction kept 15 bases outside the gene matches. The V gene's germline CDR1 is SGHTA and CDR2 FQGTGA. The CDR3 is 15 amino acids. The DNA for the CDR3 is TGTGCCAGCAGCTTAGGGGACGCAGGGGGTCACCAGAAGTACTTC. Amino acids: CASSLGDAGGHQKYF.

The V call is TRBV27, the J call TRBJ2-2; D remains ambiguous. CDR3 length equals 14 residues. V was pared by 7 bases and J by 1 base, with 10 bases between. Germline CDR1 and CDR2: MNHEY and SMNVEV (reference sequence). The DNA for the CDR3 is TGTGCCAGCAATTCCGGCTTGAACACCGGGGAGCTGTTTTTT. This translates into CASNSGLNTGELFF.

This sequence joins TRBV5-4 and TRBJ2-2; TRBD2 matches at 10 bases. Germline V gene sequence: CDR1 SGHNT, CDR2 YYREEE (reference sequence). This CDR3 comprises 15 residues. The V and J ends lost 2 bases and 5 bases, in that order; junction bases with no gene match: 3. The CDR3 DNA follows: TGTGCCAGCAGCTTAGCGGGAGGGGGTACCGGGGAGCTGTTTTTT. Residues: CASSLAGGGTGELFF.

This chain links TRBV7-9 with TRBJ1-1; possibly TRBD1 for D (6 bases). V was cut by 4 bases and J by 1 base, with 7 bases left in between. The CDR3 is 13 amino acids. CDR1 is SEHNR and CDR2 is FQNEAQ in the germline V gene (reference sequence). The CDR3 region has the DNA TGTGCCAGCAGCTGGGACAAGAACACTGAAGCTTTCTTT. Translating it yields CASSWDKNTEAFF.

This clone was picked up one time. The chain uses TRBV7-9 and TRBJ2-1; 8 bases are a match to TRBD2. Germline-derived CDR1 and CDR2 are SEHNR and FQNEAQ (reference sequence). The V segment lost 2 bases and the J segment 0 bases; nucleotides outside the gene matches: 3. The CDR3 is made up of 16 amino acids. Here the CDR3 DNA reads TGTGCCAGCAGCTTATGGCGGGGGGACTCCTACAATGAGCAGTTCTTC. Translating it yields CASSLWRGDSYNEQFF. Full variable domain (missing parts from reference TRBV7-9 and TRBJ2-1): DTGVSQNPRHKITKRGQNVTFRCDPISEHNRLYWYRQTLGQGPEFLTYFQNEAQLEKSRLLSDRFSAERPKGSFSTLEIQRTEQGDSAMYLCASSLWRGDSYNEQFFGPGTRLTVL.

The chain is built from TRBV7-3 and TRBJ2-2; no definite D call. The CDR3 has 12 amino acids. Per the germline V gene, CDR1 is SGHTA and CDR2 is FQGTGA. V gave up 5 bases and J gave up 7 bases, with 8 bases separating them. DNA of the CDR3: TGTGCCAGCAGCATGGCTGTCGGGGAGCTGTTTTTT. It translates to CASSMAVGELFF.

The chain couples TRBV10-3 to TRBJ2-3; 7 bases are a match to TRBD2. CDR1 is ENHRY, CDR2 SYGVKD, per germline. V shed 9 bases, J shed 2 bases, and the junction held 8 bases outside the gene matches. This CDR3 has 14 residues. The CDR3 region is CAIRRAGDTDTQYF. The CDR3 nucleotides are TGTGCCATACGCCGGGCGGGGGACACAGATACGCAGTATTTT.

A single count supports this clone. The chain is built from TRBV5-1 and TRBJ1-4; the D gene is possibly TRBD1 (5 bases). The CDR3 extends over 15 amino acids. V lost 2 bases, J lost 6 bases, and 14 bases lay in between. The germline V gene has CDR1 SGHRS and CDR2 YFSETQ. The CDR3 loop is CASSFIGQGDEKLFF. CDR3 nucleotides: TGCGCCAGCAGCTTCATCGGCCAGGGAGATGAAAAACTGTTTTTT. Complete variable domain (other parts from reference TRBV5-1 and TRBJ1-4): KAGVTQTPRYLIKTRGQQVTLSCSPISGHRSVSWYQQTPGQGLQFLFEYFSETQRNKGNFPGRFSGRQFSNSRSEMNVSTLELGDSALYLCASSFIGQGDEKLFFGSGTQLSVL.

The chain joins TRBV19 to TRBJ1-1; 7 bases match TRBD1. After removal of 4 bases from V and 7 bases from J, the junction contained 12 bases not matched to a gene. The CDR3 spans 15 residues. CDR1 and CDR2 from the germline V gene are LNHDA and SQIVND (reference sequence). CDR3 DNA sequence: TGTGCCAGTAGTAAAAGACAGGGAGGGGAAAATGAAGCTTTCTTT. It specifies CASSKRQGGENEAFF.

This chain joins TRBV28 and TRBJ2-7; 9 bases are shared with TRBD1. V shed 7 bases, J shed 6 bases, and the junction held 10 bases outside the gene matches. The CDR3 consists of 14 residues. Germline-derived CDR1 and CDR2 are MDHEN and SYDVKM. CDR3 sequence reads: CASTNGGQGGEQYF. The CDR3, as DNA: TGTGCCAGCACCAACGGGGGACAGGGAGGCGAGCAGTACTTC.

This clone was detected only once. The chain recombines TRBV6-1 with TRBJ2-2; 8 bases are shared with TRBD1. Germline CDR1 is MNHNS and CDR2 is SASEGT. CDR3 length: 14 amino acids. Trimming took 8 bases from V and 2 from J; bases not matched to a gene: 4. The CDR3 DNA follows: TGTGCCAGCCGACAGGGGACAAACACCGGGGAGCTGTTTTTT. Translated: CASRQGTNTGELFF.

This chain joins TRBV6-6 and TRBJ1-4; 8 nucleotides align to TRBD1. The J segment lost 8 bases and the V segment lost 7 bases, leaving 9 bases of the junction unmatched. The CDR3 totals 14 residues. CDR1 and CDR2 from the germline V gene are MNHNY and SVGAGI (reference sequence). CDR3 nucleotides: TGTGCCAGCATCCGAGGAGCAGGGGGCGAAAAACTGTTTTTT. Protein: CASIRGAGGEKLFF.

CDR3 amino acids: CASTGAFNEKLFF. The CDR3 nucleotides are TGTGCCAGCACAGGGGCGTTTAATGAAAAACTGTTTTTT. The J gene is TRBJ1-4, the V gene TRBV6-5; a possible D gene is TRBD1 (6 bases). V was clipped by 7 bases and J by 4 bases, with 10 bases between them. The CDR3 loop spans 13 amino acids. Germline CDR1 and CDR2: MNHEY and SVGAGI.

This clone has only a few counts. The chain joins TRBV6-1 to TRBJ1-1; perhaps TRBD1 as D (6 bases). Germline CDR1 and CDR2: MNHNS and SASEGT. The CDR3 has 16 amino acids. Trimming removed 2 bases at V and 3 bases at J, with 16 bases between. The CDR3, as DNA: TGTGCCAGCAGTGAAAACGTCGACAGGAGGGACACTGAAGCTTTCTTT. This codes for CASSENVDRRDTEAFF.

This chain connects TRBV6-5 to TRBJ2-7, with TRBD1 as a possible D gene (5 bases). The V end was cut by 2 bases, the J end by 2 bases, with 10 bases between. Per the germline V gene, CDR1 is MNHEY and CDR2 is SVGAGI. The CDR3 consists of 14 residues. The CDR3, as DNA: TGTGCCAGCAGTTACAACGCAGGGCCCTACGAGCAGTACTTC. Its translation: CASSYNAGPYEQYF.

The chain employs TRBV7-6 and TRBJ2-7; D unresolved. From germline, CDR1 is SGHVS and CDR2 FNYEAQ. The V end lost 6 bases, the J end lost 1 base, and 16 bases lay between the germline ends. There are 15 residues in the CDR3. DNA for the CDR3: TGTGCCAGCAGTCCGGACGCTAACCCTTCCTACGAGCAGTACTTC. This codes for CASSPDANPSYEQYF.

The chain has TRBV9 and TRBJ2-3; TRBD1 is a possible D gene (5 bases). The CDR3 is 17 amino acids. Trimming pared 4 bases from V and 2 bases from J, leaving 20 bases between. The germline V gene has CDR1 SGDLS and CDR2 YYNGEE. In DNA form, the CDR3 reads TGTGCCAGCAGCCACGCCCCGACAGCCCTCCCCACAGATACGCAGTATTTT. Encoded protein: CASSHAPTALPTDTQYF.

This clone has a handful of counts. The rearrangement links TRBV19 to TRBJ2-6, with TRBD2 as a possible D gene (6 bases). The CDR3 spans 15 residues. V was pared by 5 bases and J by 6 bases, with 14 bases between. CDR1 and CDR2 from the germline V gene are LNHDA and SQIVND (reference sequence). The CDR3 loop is CASSLGGNKANVLTF. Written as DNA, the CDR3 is TGTGCCAGTAGTCTCGGAGGGAACAAGGCCAACGTCCTGACTTTC.

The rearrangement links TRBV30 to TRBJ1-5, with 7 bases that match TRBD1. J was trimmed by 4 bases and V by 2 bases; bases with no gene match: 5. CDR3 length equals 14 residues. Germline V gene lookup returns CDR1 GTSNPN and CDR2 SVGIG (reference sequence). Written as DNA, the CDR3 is TGTGCCTGGAGTAGGGGGACAGTAAATCAGCCCCAGCATTTT. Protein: CAWSRGTVNQPQHF.

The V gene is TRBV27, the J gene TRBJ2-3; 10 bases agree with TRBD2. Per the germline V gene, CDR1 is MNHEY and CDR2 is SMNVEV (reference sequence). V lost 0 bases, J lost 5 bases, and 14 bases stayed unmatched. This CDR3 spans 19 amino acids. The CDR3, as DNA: TGTGCCAGCAGTTTATCCCTTTGGAGGCTAGCGGGAGCGGTAGATACGCAGTATTTT. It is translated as CASSLSLWRLAGAVDTQYF.

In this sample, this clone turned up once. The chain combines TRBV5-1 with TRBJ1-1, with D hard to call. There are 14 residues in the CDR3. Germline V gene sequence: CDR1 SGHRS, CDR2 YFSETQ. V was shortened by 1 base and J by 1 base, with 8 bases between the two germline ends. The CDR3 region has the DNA TGCGCCAGCAGCTTGAAGGGTACGAACACTGAAGCTTTCTTT. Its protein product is CASSLKGTNTEAFF.

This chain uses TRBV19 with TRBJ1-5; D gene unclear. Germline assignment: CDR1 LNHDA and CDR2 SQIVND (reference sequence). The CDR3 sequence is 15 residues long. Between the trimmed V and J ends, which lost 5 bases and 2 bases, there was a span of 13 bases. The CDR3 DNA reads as TGTGCCAGTAGTGCCCCCGTGAGGGGCAATCAGCCCCAGCATTTT. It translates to CASSAPVRGNQPQHF.

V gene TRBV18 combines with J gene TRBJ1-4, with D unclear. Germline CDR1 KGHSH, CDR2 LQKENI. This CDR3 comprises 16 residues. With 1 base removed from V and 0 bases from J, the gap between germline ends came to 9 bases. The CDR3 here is CASSPQGPPTNEKLFF. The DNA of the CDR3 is TGTGCCAGCTCACCACAGGGTCCGCCAACTAATGAAAAACTGTTTTTT.